These T cell receptor beta chains were read from a single sample in a study of cytomegalovirus exposure and HLA in healthy donors. This table comes from immunoSEQ multiplex PCR, and its TCRdb copy is limited to in-frame clones, with some not included. Of about 96,000 clones listed, under 85% are singletons. The sample taken for sequencing was PBMCs. Receptors originate from a female donor in good health and CMV-seropositive. Both conserved end residues are part of each CDR3. The D gene is left open where the match is weak. A row's size may be missing; if present it is once, few, many or a size class.

-,TRBV9,TRBD1,TRBJ1-4,TGTGCCAGCAGCGTGGGGACAGCTGGTGAAAAACTGTTTTTT,CASSVGTAGEKLFF
few,TRBV5-1,-,TRBJ1-1,TGCGCCAGCAGCTTGTCACGGGTGAACACTGAAGCTTTCTTT,CASSLSRVNTEAFF
-,TRBV4-3,-,TRBJ2-3,TGCGCCAGCAGCCAAGAACCCCTCCCGGAGCGCCTCACAGATACGCAGTATTTT,CASSQEPLPERLTDTQYF
-,TRBV29-1,-,TRBJ1-1,TGCAGCGAAGGGACATCCATGAACACTGAAGCTTTCTTT,CSEGTSMNTEAFF
-,TRBV30,-,TRBJ2-2,TGTGCCTGGAGTCCGACTAACACCGGGGAGCTGTTTTTT,CAWSPTNTGELFF
-,TRBV27,-,TRBJ2-7,TGTGCCAGCAGTTCGACGGGAACCTACGAGCAGTACTTC,CASSSTGTYEQYF
-,TRBV4-3,-,TRBJ2-7,TGCGCCAGCAGCCAAGACCCCAGGGATTCGGAGCAGTACTTC,CASSQDPRDSEQYF
-,TRBV29-1,TRBD1,TRBJ1-2,TGCAGCGTTGATCCAGGGGGAAACTATGGCTACACCTTC,CSVDPGGNYGYTF
-,TRBV28,-,TRBJ2-1,TGTGCCAGCAGTAGAATAGCGATTTCCTACAATGAGCAGTTCTTC,CASSRIAISYNEQFF
-,TRBV6-5,-,TRBJ1-5,TGTGCCAGCAGTTCCTCTCGGGGGGGGGATCAGCCCCAGCATTTT,CASSSSRGGDQPQHF
-,TRBV4-3,TRBD2,TRBJ2-1,TGCGCCAGCAGCCGGGATGGGGCTAGCGGGGGAAGAAATGAGCAGTTCTTC,CASSRDGASGGRNEQFF